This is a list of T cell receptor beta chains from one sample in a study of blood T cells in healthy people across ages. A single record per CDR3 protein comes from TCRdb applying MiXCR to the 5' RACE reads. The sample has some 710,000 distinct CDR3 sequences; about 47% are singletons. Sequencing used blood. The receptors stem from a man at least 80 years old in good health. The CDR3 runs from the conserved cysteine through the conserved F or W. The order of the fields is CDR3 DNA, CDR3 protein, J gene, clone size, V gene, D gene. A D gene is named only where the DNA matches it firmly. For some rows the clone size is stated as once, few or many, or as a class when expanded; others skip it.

TGTGCCATCAGTACCGCGGGAAGGTACGATGTCGAGCAGTACTTC CAISTAGRYDVEQYF TRBJ2-7 NA TRBV10-3 NA
TGTGCCATCAGTGAGGGACGGGAGGAGACCCAGTACTTC CAISEGREETQYF TRBJ2-5 few TRBV10-3 NA
TGCAGCGTATTCACTAGCGGGACCTACACCGGGGAGCTGTTTTTT CSVFTSGTYTGELFF TRBJ2-2 NA TRBV29-1 TRBD2
TGTGCCAGCAGCCAAAGACAGGGGGCTTGGAGCACTGAAGCTTTCTTT CASSQRQGAWSTEAFF TRBJ1-1 NA TRBV14 TRBD1
TGTGCCACCAGTGATAGCATCCTTCACGAGCAGTACTTC CATSDSILHEQYF TRBJ2-7 NA TRBV24-1 NA
TGCAGTGCTAGTTATAGCTCCTACAATGAGCAGTACTTC CSASYSSYNEQYF TRBJ2-7 many TRBV20-1 NA
TGTGCCAGCAGTCCTCCTTTGCTAGCGGGAGTTTACAATGAGCAGTTCTTC CASSPPLLAGVYNEQFF TRBJ2-1 few TRBV28 TRBD2
TGCAGCGTTGAAGTATTGAGGGCCACTAGCACAGATACGCAGTATTTT CSVEVLRATSTDTQYF TRBJ2-3 few TRBV29-1 NA
TGTGCCAGCACCGTCAGTTTATTCAACGAGCAGTACTTC CASTVSLFNEQYF TRBJ2-7 few TRBV28 NA
TGCGCCAGCAGCCAAGATCTTATGGACGAGCAGTACTTC CASSQDLMDEQYF TRBJ2-7 few TRBV4-3 NA
TGCGCCAGCAGCCTCGCTTTAGCGGGAGGGACCTACGAGCAGTACTTC CASSLALAGGTYEQYF TRBJ2-7 many TRBV4-1 TRBD2
TGTGCCAGCAGCTTACGGGGGGCGATGGTAGCGGGCATCACAGATACGCAGTATTTT CASSLRGAMVAGITDTQYF TRBJ2-3 NA TRBV7-2 NA
TGTGCCAGCAGCCCCGGTGAGACCCAGTACTTC CASSPGETQYF TRBJ2-5 many TRBV18 NA
TGTGCCAGCAGCTTGCTACAAGGACTAGCTGGAGAGACCCAGTACTTC CASSLLQGLAGETQYF TRBJ2-5 NA TRBV11-2 TRBD2
TGTGCCATCAGTGAAGGGAGCGGGGGCTACTACAATGAGCAGTTCTTC CAISEGSGGYYNEQFF TRBJ2-1 many TRBV10-3 TRBD2
TGCAGTGCCTTCGGGATTAGCTCCTACGAGCAGTACTTC CSAFGISSYEQYF TRBJ2-7 NA TRBV20-1 NA
TGTGCCAGCAGCTTAGCTACACAGGGGGGCAGGTTCTTC CASSLATQGGRFF TRBJ2-1 few TRBV11-2 TRBD1
TGTGCCAGCAGCCCCGGGGGACTAGCGGGGCAAGATACGCAGTATTTT CASSPGGLAGQDTQYF TRBJ2-3 NA TRBV12-3/TRBV12-4 TRBD2
TGTGCCAGCAGTTACGTAGCGGGAGATCACAATGAGCAGTTCTTC CASSYVAGDHNEQFF TRBJ2-1 few TRBV28 TRBD2
TGTGCCAGCAGCTTAGTTCGGGCGGGTGGCTACACCTTC CASSLVRAGGYTF TRBJ1-2 NA TRBV7-8 NA
TGTGCCACCGGCGGGACTACCTACAATGAGCAGTACTTC CATGGTTYNEQYF TRBJ2-7 few TRBV24-1 TRBD2
TGTGCCAGCAGTTTATCAAGGGGGACTAGCGGGACCTACAATGAGCAGTTCTTC CASSLSRGTSGTYNEQFF TRBJ2-1 few TRBV27 TRBD2
TGCAGTGCTAAGGTGCCTAGCGGGGTCAATGAGCAGTTCTTC CSAKVPSGVNEQFF TRBJ2-1 few TRBV20-1 TRBD2
TGCAGCGTTGGTGGTGAGAATCAGCCCCAGCATTTT CSVGGENQPQHF TRBJ1-5 NA TRBV29-1 NA
TGCAGTGCTAGAGTTTGGGGCAGGGAGACCCAGTACTTC CSARVWGRETQYF TRBJ2-5 NA TRBV20-1 NA
TGTGCCAGCAGCCCCGACAGGTTCACAGATACGCAGTATTTT CASSPDRFTDTQYF TRBJ2-3 few TRBV7-7 NA
TGTGCCAGCAGTCCGAACGGGCTACGTAGCTCCTACGAGCAGTACTTC CASSPNGLRSSYEQYF TRBJ2-7 NA TRBV6-2/TRBV6-3 NA
TGTGCCAGCAGCTCGGACAGGGTTGGTCAGCCCCAGCATTTT CASSSDRVGQPQHF TRBJ1-5 few TRBV7-9 TRBD1
TGCGCCAGCAGCCGAGCTAGCGGGAGCACCTACGAGCAGTACTTC CASSRASGSTYEQYF TRBJ2-7 few TRBV4-3 TRBD2
TGCAGCGTTGAAAGACGCGTATTAAGGAATGAGCAGTTCTTC CSVERRVLRNEQFF TRBJ2-1 NA TRBV29-1 NA
TGTGCCAGCAGCCAGACGGACAGGGGGCTCTACACCGGGGAGCTGTTTTTT CASSQTDRGLYTGELFF TRBJ2-2 NA TRBV7-3 TRBD1
TGTGCCTCAAAGCTTGCGGGGGCCAACGTCCTGACTTTC CASKLAGANVLTF TRBJ2-6 NA TRBV12-3/TRBV12-4 NA
TGTGCCAGCAGCTCGAGCCCAGGGCGCACAGATACGCAGTATTTT CASSSSPGRTDTQYF TRBJ2-3 few TRBV11-2 NA
TGTGCCAGCAGCTTGGTTCGAGAGGGAGGGACCCGAAGCTATGGCTACACCTTC CASSLVREGGTRSYGYTF TRBJ1-2 NA TRBV7-2 NA
TGCGCCAGCAGCCAAGATCAATCTTTCTACAATGAGCAGTTCTTC CASSQDQSFYNEQFF TRBJ2-1 many TRBV4-3 NA
TGCAGTGCCTCCGGGACTAGCGGGAGGGTGGTCAACGAGCAGTACTTC CSASGTSGRVVNEQYF TRBJ2-7 many TRBV20-1 TRBD2
TGTGCCAACAGCCCCCCGGGGACTTACGAGCAGTACTTC CANSPPGTYEQYF TRBJ2-7 NA TRBV7-9 NA
TGCAGTGCGCACCAGTTCTCTGGGGCCAACGTCCTGACTTTC CSAHQFSGANVLTF TRBJ2-6 few TRBV20-1 NA
TGTGCCAGCAGCCCGTTCCAACGGGACAGGGCTCGTCAAAATGAGCAGTTCTTC CASSPFQRDRARQNEQFF TRBJ2-1 NA TRBV6-1 TRBD1
TGCAGCGCCCAGACTAGTGGACAGCCCAATGAGCGGTTCTTC CSAQTSGQPNERFF TRBJ2-1 NA TRBV29-1 NA
TGCGCCAGCAGCCCGAAGACCGGTTCGAAAGAGACCCAGTACTTC CASSPKTGSKETQYF TRBJ2-5 many TRBV5-1 NA
TGTGCCAGCAGCTTAGGCCGACAGGGGGTAAATCAGCCCCAGCATTTT CASSLGRQGVNQPQHF TRBJ1-5 few TRBV7-2 TRBD1
TGTGCCACCGAACAGGGGATTAGCTCCTACAATGAGCAGTTCTTC CATEQGISSYNEQFF TRBJ2-1 few TRBV19 TRBD1
TGCAGTGCCAAAGTGGGACAGGGGCCAACGATGGGTACAGATACGCAGTATTTT CSAKVGQGPTMGTDTQYF TRBJ2-3 few TRBV20-1 TRBD1
TGTGCCAGCAGTTTTCAGGGGGCTGGCAAAAACATTCAGTACTTC CASSFQGAGKNIQYF TRBJ2-4 NA TRBV6-2/TRBV6-3 TRBD1
TGCAGTGCTAGAGAAGGGGCGGTTCAAAATGAAAAACTGTTTTTT CSAREGAVQNEKLFF TRBJ1-4 many TRBV20-1 NA
TGTGCCAGCAGCTCCTCGACCGAGACAGAGACCCAGTACTTC CASSSSTETETQYF TRBJ2-5 few TRBV7-2 NA
TGCGCCAGCAGCTTGATGCCCTCGTCGAAGTACCAAGAGACCCAGTACTTC CASSLMPSSKYQETQYF TRBJ2-5 NA TRBV5-1 NA